The entry that follows covers one T cell receptor beta chain sequence. V was clipped by 2 bases and J by 2 bases; unmatched bases: 12. CDR3 length equals 20 residues. Germline loops: CDR1 KGHSH, CDR2 LQKENI. The sample originates from a study of tumour-infiltrating T cells in Burkitt lymphoma. Study overall: Overall and progression-free survival were predicted by productive clonality.

Measured with immunoSEQ multiplex PCR; TCRdb has only the in-frame clones, and not every one. The data show about 14,000 clones, over 30% seen once. This rearrangement joins TRBV18 to TRBJ2-3; TRBD2 aligns across 14 bases. The clonotype originates from a human donor with diffuse large B-cell lymphoma. The specimen sequenced was tumor tissue. This chain's CDR3 is CASSPTATGTSGSTTDTQYF. For the CDR3, the DNA is TGTGCCAGCTCACCAACAGCAACCGGGACTAGCGGGAGTACCACAGATACGCAGTATTTT.